Listed here are 16 T cell receptor beta chains from one sample, sequenced in a study of blood T cell repertoires in COVID-19. Sequenced by immunoSEQ multiplex PCR; TCRdb stores in-frame clones only, minus some. The repertoire holds about 190,000 clones, with around nine tenths as singletons. The material sequenced was peripheral blood. The receptors come from a man aged 25-45 years with acute or convalescent COVID-19.

The gene calls are TRBV3-1 (or the pseudogene TRBV3-2) and TRBJ2-5; D ambiguous. V dropped 0 bases and J dropped 9 bases, with 14 bases sitting between them. The CDR3 totals 14 residues. Germline CDR1 reads LGHDT; CDR2 reads YNNKEL (reference sequence). CDR3 in DNA: TGTGCCAGCAGCCAAGATATGCCTATTGGAGCCCAGTACTTC. Amino acids: CASSQDMPIGAQYF.

The rearrangement uses TRBV6-5 and TRBJ2-7, with a tentative D call TRBD1 (5 bases). CDR3 size: 15 residues. Trimming pared 0 bases from V and 6 bases from J, leaving 15 bases between. Germline assignment: CDR1 MNHEY and CDR2 SVGAGI. The CDR3 coding sequence is TGTGCCAGCAGTTACTCGACGGCAGGGAAGGGCGAGCAGTACTTC. Its translation: CASSYSTAGKGEQYF.

This CDR3 is CASRVTGSTDTQYF. The CDR3, as DNA: TGCGCCAGCAGGGTGACTGGGAGCACAGATACGCAGTATTTT. The chain recombines TRBV5-1 with TRBJ2-3; D unclear. Germline V gives CDR1 SGHRS, CDR2 YFSETQ. This CDR3 has 14 amino acids. Deletions cut 5 bases from V and 0 bases from J, with 10 bases between.

This clone was seen once. V is TRBV5-4 and J is TRBJ1-1; D is undetermined. V dropped 4 bases and J dropped 8 bases, with 12 bases sitting between them. This CDR3 contains 12 residues. Germline V gene sequence: CDR1 SGHNT, CDR2 YYREEE (reference sequence). CDR3 region: CASSPVEGEAFF. The CDR3 bases are TGTGCCAGCAGCCCGGTAGAGGGCGAAGCTTTCTTT.

This chain joins TRBV18 and TRBJ1-1; no firm D call. The germline V and J ends were trimmed by 2 bases and 8 bases, with 9 bases remaining between them. CDR3 length equals 12 residues. Germline CDR1 is KGHSH and CDR2 is LQKENI. The CDR3 reads CASSPIQQEAFF. CDR3 sequence (DNA): TGTGCCAGCTCACCAATACAGCAAGAAGCTTTCTTT.

This clone has a single count. The CDR3 nucleotides read TGTGCCAGCAGTTCGATTAGCGGGAGGGGCCCCTACAATGAGCAGTTCTTC. Protein sequence: CASSSISGRGPYNEQFF. The gene calls are TRBV28 and TRBJ2-1, with 11 bases aligning to TRBD2. CDR3 length: 17 amino acids. Germline trimming cut 4 bases from V and 2 bases from J; bases unmatched to any gene: 7. Germline V gene lookup returns CDR1 MDHEN and CDR2 SYDVKM.

The chain is built from TRBV7-3 and TRBJ2-1; tentative D call: TRBD1 (5 bases). Trimming left V 1 base short and J 0 bases short, with 19 bases between. The CDR3 covers 19 residues. CDR1 is SGHTA, CDR2 FQGTGA, per germline. CDR3 amino acids: CASSLRGGQTRVSYNEQFF. CDR3 DNA: TGTGCCAGCAGCTTAAGGGGCGGCCAAACGCGAGTCTCCTACAATGAGCAGTTCTTC.

The gene calls are TRBV10-2 and TRBJ2-7; TRBD2 matches 9 bases. This CDR3 is built from 14 residues. V lost 6 bases, J lost 2 bases, and 5 bases stayed unmatched. Germline V lookup: CDR1 WSHSY, CDR2 SAAADI. This CDR3 reads CASRREGLPYEQYF. The CDR3 region has the DNA TGCGCCAGCAGGCGGGAGGGACTTCCCTACGAGCAGTACTTC.

The chain links TRBV2 to TRBJ2-1; D possibly corresponds to TRBD1 (6 bases). Germline CDR1 reads SNHLY; CDR2 reads FYNNEI. Trimming cost V 3 bases and J 12 bases, with 21 bases left between them. The CDR3 is 15 residues long. CDR3 bases: TGTGCCAGCAGTGACCCTAGGTGGACAGTCGGCGGGCAGTTCTTC. Amino acids: CASSDPRWTVGGQFF.

This chain joins TRBV5-1 and TRBJ1-3, with D tentatively TRBD1 (5 bases). The germline gives CDR1 SGHRS, CDR2 YFSETQ. With 1 base removed from V and 12 bases from J, the gap between germline ends came to 8 bases. The CDR3 totals 11 residues. In DNA form, the CDR3 reads TGCGCCAGCAGCTTGAGGGGTAACATATATTTT. Translated, it gives CASSLRGNIYF.

The genes are TRBV5-1 and TRBJ2-2, with a weak D call TRBD2 (6 bases). Trimming pared 2 bases from V and 1 base from J, leaving 12 bases between. The CDR3 consists of 16 residues. CDR1 is SGHRS and CDR2 is YFSETQ in the germline V gene. CDR3 sequence: CASSFLPGVNTGELFF. For the CDR3, the DNA is TGCGCCAGCAGCTTTTTACCGGGGGTGAACACCGGGGAGCTGTTTTTT.

This chain links TRBV9 with TRBJ2-1; 14 bases are a match to TRBD2. V was pared by 0 bases and J by 4 bases, with 9 bases of the junction left unmatched. The CDR3 totals 19 residues. CDR1 and CDR2 from the germline V gene are SGDLS and YYNGEE. CDR3 sequence: CASSVVGTSGSFPYNEQFF. The DNA of the CDR3 is TGTGCCAGCAGCGTAGTTGGGACTAGCGGGAGTTTCCCATACAATGAGCAGTTCTTC.

This chain's CDR3 is CASSSGQGNYNEQFF. For the CDR3, the DNA is TGTGCCAGCAGTTCTGGCCAGGGGAATTACAATGAGCAGTTCTTC. The gene calls are TRBV6-2 or TRBV6-3 and TRBJ2-1; possibly TRBD1 for D (6 bases). In germline, CDR1 is MNHEY, CDR2 SVGEGT. This CDR3 spans 15 amino acids. The V gene lost 4 bases and the J gene lost 4 bases, with 14 bases spanning the gap.

This clone was counted between two and nine times. The J gene is TRBJ1-1, the V gene TRBV18; D is perhaps TRBD1 (6 bases). Germline V lookup: CDR1 KGHSH, CDR2 LQKENI. The V end lost 2 bases, the J end lost 1 base, and 8 bases lay between the germline ends. The CDR3 is made up of 14 amino acids. CDR3 sequence (DNA): TGTGCCAGCTCACCAAGGACAGAGAACACTGAAGCTTTCTTT. Amino acid sequence: CASSPRTENTEAFF. The full variable domain, completed using reference TRBV18 and TRBJ1-1, is NAGVMQNPRHLVRRRGQEARLRCSPMKGHSHVYWYRQLPEEGLKFMVYLQKENIIDESGMPKERFSAEFPKEGPSILRIQQVVRGDSAAYFCASSPRTENTEAFFGQGTRLTVV.

The chain couples TRBV29-1 to TRBJ2-1, with a tentative D call TRBD2 (7 bases). Per germline, CDR1 SQVTM and CDR2 ANQGSEA. The CDR3 has 17 amino acids. With 7 bases removed from V and 5 bases from J, the gap between germline ends came to 27 bases. Here the CDR3 DNA reads TGCAGCGCGGATAGGGGGAGGGATGGCGGGAGTGACAATGAGCAGTTCTTC. This translates into CSADRGRDGGSDNEQFF.

This sequence joins TRBV28 and TRBJ2-3; 12 positions agree with TRBD1. V was clipped by 5 bases and J by 7 bases; unmatched bases: 4. The CDR3 totals 14 residues. Looked up from germline, CDR1 is MDHEN and CDR2 is SYDVKM. The CDR3: CASSGTGGLNTQYF. Here the CDR3 DNA reads TGTGCCAGCAGTGGGACAGGGGGCCTGAATACGCAGTATTTT.